The T cell receptor (beta chain) described here comes from a study of T-cell memory formation after mild COVID-19. TCRdb re-analysed the 5' RACE reads in MiXCR, keeping a single row per CDR3 protein. The table lists about half a million distinct CDR3 sequences, roughly 20% of them singletons. This TCR came from an adult woman who had mild COVID-19 (a few samples of this study predate the infection). Cell type and time point are not known. Sequencing was performed on PBMCs or a T cell subset sorted from them (not recorded which).

The CDR3 loop is CASSLARAGGADEQFF. The CDR3 DNA reads TGCGCCAGCAGCTTGGCCAGAGCGGGAGGGGCGGATGAGCAGTTCTTC. V gene TRBV5-1 combines with J gene TRBJ2-1; TRBD2 aligns across 10 bases. CDR3 length equals 16 residues. CDR1 is SGHRS, CDR2 YFSETQ, per germline. After removal of 0 bases from V and 8 bases from J, the junction contained 8 bases not matched to a gene.